The entry that follows covers one T cell receptor (beta chain) sequence. These data originate in a study of blood T cell repertoires in COVID-19. Study background: The origin of the acute and convalescent COVID-19 samples was the United States, Italy and Spain. In each case, the material was cDNA or gDNA derived from T cells, B-cell-depleted T cells, or PBMCs.

In the source study's methods: Nucleated cell counts were estimated from reference gene primer amplification. TCRdb's table, derived via immunoSEQ multiplex PCR, lists solely in-frame clones and lacks some. D and trimming come from the DNA, and the V and J calls and clone size come from that table. This sample carries over 250,000 clones, about 80% of them seen once, and the ten largest clones take roughly a tenth. This clonotype originated in a woman aged 50 to 60 who had recovered from COVID-19. Sequencing was performed on peripheral blood.

DNA for the CDR3: TGTGCCAGCAGTTACCGGGACAGGGGAGTGGAGACCCAGTACTTC. Its translation is CASSYRDRGVETQYF. The V call is TRBV28, the J call TRBJ2-5, with 10 bases that match TRBD1. The CDR3 length is 15 residues. The germline gives CDR1 MDHEN, CDR2 SYDVKM. Germline trimming cut 4 bases from V and 5 bases from J; bases unmatched to any gene: 7.